This T cell receptor beta chain was recovered during a study of T cells after yellow fever vaccination. Study-level results: Though weaker, the secondary response peaked faster, on day 5 versus 15. Post-booster repertoires again held most primary-vaccination clones (about 95% CD4, roughly 88% CD8).

Generation of TCR cDNA used 5'RACE template switching (which added a universal primer site and UMIs). TCRdb passed the 5' RACE reads through MiXCR, listing each CDR3 protein once. Among around 310,000 distinct CDR3 sequences listed, about 8.7% were seen once. The sample holds many counts of this clonotype. Its target is not known. Trimming stripped 1 base from V and 0 bases from J, with 12 bases between. The germline gives CDR1 MNHEY, CDR2 SVGEGT. CDR3 length: 16 amino acids. The clonotype originates from a man between 18 and 29 years old who received the YFV17D yellow fever vaccine. This chain links TRBV6-2 or TRBV6-3 with TRBJ1-1; the D is unclear. Sample: PBMCs, taken on the day of the first yellow fever vaccination. CDR3 protein: CASSYYTRRVNTEAFF. The CDR3 coding sequence is TGTGCCAGCAGTTACTACACCCGACGGGTGAACACTGAAGCTTTCTTT.